Below are 12 T cell receptor beta chains sequenced from a single sample in a study of response to subunit inactivated influenza vaccine. TCRdb reanalysed the RT-PCR reads using MiXCR and keeps one entry per CDR3 protein. The sample contains more than 550,000 distinct CDR3 sequences, over 9% of which appear only once. These data also featured in a second study, about T cells expressing NK-cell markers. That report notes: 5'RACE template switching with UMIs generated TCR beta cDNA.

The sample here was PBMCs from blood, taken on the day of vaccination. The receptors come from a man aged 45-65 years who received an inactivated influenza vaccine.

This chain connects TRBV10-3 to TRBJ2-7, with 8 bases aligning to TRBD1. V lost 4 bases and J lost 5; bases outside the gene matches: 10. The CDR3 loop spans 15 amino acids. The V gene's germline CDR1 is ENHRY and CDR2 SYGVKD. For the CDR3, the DNA is TGTGCCATCAGTGTTTTGACAGGGGACAAGGACGAGCAGTACTTC. This sequence encodes CAISVLTGDKDEQYF.

This clonotype was seen a few times. The V call is TRBV20-1, the J call TRBJ2-7; D may correspond to TRBD1 or TRBD2 (6 bases each). Germline V gene data show CDR1 as DFQATT and CDR2 as SNEGSKA (reference sequence). Trimming cost V 5 bases and J 2 bases, with 28 bases left between them. The CDR3 loop spans 18 amino acids. This CDR3 is CSAARRGERTNRAYEQYF. As DNA, the CDR3 is TGCAGTGCTGCACGGAGGGGGGAAAGGACGAATCGGGCCTACGAGCAGTACTTC.

This chain joins TRBV3-1 and TRBJ1-4, with a weak D call TRBD1 (5 bases). CDR1 LGHDT and CDR2 YNNKEL come from the germline V gene (reference sequence). V was clipped by 0 bases and J by 3 bases, with 8 bases between them. The CDR3 length is 15 residues. The CDR3 DNA sequence: TGTGCCAGCAGCCAAGATTTGGGACCTAATGAAAAACTGTTTTTT. It yields the protein CASSQDLGPNEKLFF.

This clonotype came up a few times. V gene TRBV3-1 combines with J gene TRBJ2-7; no clear D gene. Looked up from germline, CDR1 is LGHDT and CDR2 is YNNKEL (reference sequence). The V end was cut by 1 base, the J end by 5 bases, with 6 bases between. This CDR3 region has 12 residues. CDR3 in DNA: TGTGCCAGCAGCCAAGCCCCCGACGAGCAGTACTTC. Its protein product is CASSQAPDEQYF.

This clonotype was picked up a small number of times. The genes are TRBV4-3 and TRBJ1-1, with D possibly matching TRBD1 (5 bases). The CDR3 totals 16 residues. Germline assignment: CDR1 LGHNA and CDR2 YSLEER. The V and J ends lost 0 bases and 5 bases respectively, with 16 bases between them. The chain's CDR3 is CASSQDEDGTYTEAFF. The CDR3 DNA is TGCGCCAGCAGCCAAGATGAGGACGGGACGTATACTGAAGCTTTCTTT.

The chain recombines TRBV27 with TRBJ2-7; 7 nucleotides line up with TRBD1. The V and J ends lost 6 bases and 2 bases, in that order; junction bases with no gene match: 10. Germline V CDR1 and CDR2: MNHEY, SMNVEV (reference sequence). This CDR3 spans 15 amino acids. The CDR3 reads CASSRKPDRAYEQYF. The CDR3, as DNA: TGTGCCAGCAGCCGCAAACCCGACAGGGCCTACGAGCAGTACTTC.

This clonotype was counted between two and nine times. The gene calls are TRBV20-1 and TRBJ2-2; 8 bases align to TRBD1. The CDR3 consists of 15 residues. Germline V gives CDR1 DFQATT, CDR2 SNEGSKA (reference sequence). V was clipped by 3 bases and J by 6 bases; unmatched bases: 9. CDR3 sequence (DNA): TGCAGTGCTAGTCTACAGGGGGAATCCCCCGGGGAGCTGTTTTTT. This encodes CSASLQGESPGELFF.

This clonotype occurred many times. This chain joins TRBV19 and TRBJ1-2; a weak D match, TRBD1 (5 bases). The germline V gene encodes CDR1 LNHDA and CDR2 SQIVND (reference sequence). This CDR3 comprises 12 residues. V was trimmed by 5 bases and J by 4 bases, leaving 8 bases between them. CDR3 nucleotide sequence: TGTGCCAGTAGTTACGGGGCCTATGGCTACACCTTC. Residues: CASSYGAYGYTF.

The chain uses TRBV10-3 and TRBJ2-3, with 7 bases lining up with TRBD1. V lost 6 bases and J lost 5; bases outside the gene matches: 8. Germline V CDR1 and CDR2: ENHRY, SYGVKD. CDR3 length: 14 amino acids. This CDR3 reads CAISDRQGEDTQYF. The CDR3, as DNA: TGTGCCATCAGCGACCGACAGGGCGAAGATACGCAGTATTTT.

This clonotype was observed many times. The chain uses TRBV24-1 and TRBJ2-3; TRBD2 matches at 8 bases. V shed 6 bases and J 2 bases; nucleotides not matched to a gene: 9. Germline V gene sequence: CDR1 KGHDR, CDR2 SFDVKD. This CDR3 has 16 amino acids. The chain's CDR3 is CATSSREGEATDTQYF. The CDR3 DNA reads as TGTGCCACCAGTTCTCGGGAGGGGGAGGCCACAGATACGCAGTATTTT.

V and J are TRBV28 and TRBJ2-3, with 8 bases lining up with TRBD1. Losses at the gene ends were 2 bases for V and 2 bases for J; bases not matched to a gene: 9. This CDR3 region has 17 residues. Germline lookup yields CDR1 MDHEN and CDR2 SYDVKM. For the CDR3, the DNA is TGTGCCAGCAGTTTAGAGCCAACAGGGGGGAACACAGATACGCAGTATTTT. Residues: CASSLEPTGGNTDTQYF.

This clonotype showed up many times. The chain employs TRBV12-3 or TRBV12-4 and TRBJ1-1; D is perhaps TRBD1 (6 bases). This CDR3 has 15 residues. Trimming shortened V by 1 base and J by 1 base, and 10 bases separated the two germline ends. The CDR3 region has the DNA TGTGCCAGCAGTTTAGGTACGGGACAGAACACTGAAGCTTTCTTT. Translated: CASSLGTGQNTEAFF.